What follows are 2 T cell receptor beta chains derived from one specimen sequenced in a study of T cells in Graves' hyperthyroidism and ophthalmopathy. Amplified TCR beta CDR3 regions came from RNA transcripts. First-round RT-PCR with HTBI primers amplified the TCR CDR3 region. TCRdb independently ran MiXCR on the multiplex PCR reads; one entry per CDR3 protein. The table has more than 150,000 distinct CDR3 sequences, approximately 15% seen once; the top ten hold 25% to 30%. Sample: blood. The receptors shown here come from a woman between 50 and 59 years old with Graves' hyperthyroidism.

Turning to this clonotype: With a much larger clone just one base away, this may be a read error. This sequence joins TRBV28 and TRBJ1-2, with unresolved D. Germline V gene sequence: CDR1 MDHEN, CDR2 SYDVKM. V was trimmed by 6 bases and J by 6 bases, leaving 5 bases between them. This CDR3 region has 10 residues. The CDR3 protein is CASSRNGYTF. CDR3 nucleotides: TGTGCCAGCAGCCGGAATGGCTACACCTTC.

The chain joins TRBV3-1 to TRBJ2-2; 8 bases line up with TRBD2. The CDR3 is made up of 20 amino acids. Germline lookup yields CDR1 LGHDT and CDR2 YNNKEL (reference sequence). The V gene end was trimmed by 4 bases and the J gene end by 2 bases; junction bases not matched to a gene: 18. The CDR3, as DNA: TGTGCCAGCAGCCGGCCGATAGCGGGAAGCGCGCTATCTAACACCGGGGAGCTGTTTTTT. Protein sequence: CASSRPIAGSALSNTGELFF.